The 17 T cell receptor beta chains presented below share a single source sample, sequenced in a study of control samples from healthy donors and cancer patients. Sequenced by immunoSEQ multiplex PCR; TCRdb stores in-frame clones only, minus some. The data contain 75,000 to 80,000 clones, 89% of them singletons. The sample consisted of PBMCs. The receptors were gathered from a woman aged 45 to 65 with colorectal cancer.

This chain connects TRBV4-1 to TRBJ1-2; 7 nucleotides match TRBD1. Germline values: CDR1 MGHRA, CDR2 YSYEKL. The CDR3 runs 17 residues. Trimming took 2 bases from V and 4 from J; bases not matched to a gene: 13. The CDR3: CASSQYTGTASGYGYTF. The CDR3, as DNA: TGCGCCAGCAGCCAATACACCGGGACAGCAAGTGGCTATGGCTACACCTTC.

The CDR3 coding sequence is TGCGCCAGCAGCCACTCCACAGTGAACACTGAAGCTTTCTTT. Translation: CASSHSTVNTEAFF. This rearrangement joins TRBV4-3 to TRBJ1-1; D not certain. Trimming shortened V by 3 bases and J by 0 bases, and 8 bases separated the two germline ends. The CDR3 extends over 14 amino acids. The germline gives CDR1 LGHNA, CDR2 YSLEER.

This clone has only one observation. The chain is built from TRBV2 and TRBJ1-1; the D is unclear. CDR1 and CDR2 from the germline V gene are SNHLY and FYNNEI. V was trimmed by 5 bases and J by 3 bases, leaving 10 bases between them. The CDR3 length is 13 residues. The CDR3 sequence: CASSRDGYTEAFF. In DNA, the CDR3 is TGTGCCAGCAGTCGTGACGGCTACACTGAAGCTTTCTTT.

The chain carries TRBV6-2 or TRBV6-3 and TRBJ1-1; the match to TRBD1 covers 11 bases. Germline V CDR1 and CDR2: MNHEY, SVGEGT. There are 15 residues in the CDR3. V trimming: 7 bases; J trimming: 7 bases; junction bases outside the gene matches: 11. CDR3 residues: CASTPTDRGLNEAFF. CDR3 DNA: TGTGCCAGCACCCCAACGGACAGGGGGCTTAATGAAGCTTTCTTT.

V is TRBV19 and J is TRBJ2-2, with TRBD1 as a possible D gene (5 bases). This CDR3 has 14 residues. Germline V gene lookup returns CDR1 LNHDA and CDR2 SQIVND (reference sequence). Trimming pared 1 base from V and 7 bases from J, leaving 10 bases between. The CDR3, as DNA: TGTGCCAGTAGTATAGGGGGCGACGGCGGGGAGCTGTTTTTT. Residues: CASSIGGDGGELFF.

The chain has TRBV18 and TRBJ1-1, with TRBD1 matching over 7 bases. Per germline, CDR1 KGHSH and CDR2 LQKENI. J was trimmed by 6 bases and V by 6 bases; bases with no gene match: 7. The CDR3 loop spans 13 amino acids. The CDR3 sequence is CASSQDRSAEAFF. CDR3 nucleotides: TGTGCCAGCTCTCAGGACAGGTCGGCTGAAGCTTTCTTT.

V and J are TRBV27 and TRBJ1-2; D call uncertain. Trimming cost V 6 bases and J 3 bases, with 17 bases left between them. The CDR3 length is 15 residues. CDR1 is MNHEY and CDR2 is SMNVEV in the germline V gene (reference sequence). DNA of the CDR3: TGTGCCAGCAGCCAAGTGGGGAGGGTGGACTATGGCTACACCTTC. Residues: CASSQVGRVDYGYTF.

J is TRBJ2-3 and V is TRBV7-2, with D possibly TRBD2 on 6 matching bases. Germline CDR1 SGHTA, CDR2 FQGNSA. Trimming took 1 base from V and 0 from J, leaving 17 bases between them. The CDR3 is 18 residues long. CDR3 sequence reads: CASSLVGSGSSSTDTQYF. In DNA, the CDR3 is TGTGCCAGCAGCTTAGTGGGAAGCGGGTCATCTAGCACAGATACGCAGTATTTT.

This CDR3 is CASSIMAGASGANVLTF. The DNA of the CDR3 is TGTGCCAGTAGTATTATGGCAGGGGCTTCTGGGGCCAACGTCCTGACTTTC. The chain is built from TRBV19 and TRBJ2-6, with D perhaps matching TRBD1 (6 bases). V dropped 3 bases and J dropped 1 base, with 13 bases sitting between them. Germline assignment: CDR1 LNHDA and CDR2 SQIVND (reference sequence). This CDR3 comprises 17 residues.

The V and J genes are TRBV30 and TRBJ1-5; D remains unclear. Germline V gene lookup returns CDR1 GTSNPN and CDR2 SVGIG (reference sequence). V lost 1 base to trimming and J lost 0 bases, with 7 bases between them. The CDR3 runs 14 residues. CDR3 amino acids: CAWSGDYSNQPQHF. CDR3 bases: TGTGCCTGGAGTGGTGATTATAGCAATCAGCCCCAGCATTTT.

CDR3 residues: CASTGTGSPGELFF. As DNA, the CDR3 is TGTGCCAGTACCGGGACAGGGTCGCCCGGGGAGCTGTTTTTT. The chain has TRBV19 and TRBJ2-2; 9 bases are shared with TRBD1. This CDR3 spans 14 amino acids. Germline assignment: CDR1 LNHDA and CDR2 SQIVND (reference sequence). V shed 7 bases and J 6 bases; nucleotides not matched to a gene: 6.

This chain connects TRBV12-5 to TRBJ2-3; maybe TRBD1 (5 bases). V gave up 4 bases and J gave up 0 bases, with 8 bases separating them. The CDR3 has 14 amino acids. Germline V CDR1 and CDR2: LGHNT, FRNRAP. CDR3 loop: CASGWGLSTDTQYF. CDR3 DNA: TGTGCTAGTGGTTGGGGCCTTAGCACAGATACGCAGTATTTT. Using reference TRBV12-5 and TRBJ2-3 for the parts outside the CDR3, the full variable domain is DARVTQTPRHKVTEMGQEVTMRCQPILGHNTVFWYRQTMMQGLELLAYFRNRAPLDDSGMPKDRFSAEMPDATLATLKIQPSEPRDSAVYFCASGWGLSTDTQYFGPGTRLTVL.

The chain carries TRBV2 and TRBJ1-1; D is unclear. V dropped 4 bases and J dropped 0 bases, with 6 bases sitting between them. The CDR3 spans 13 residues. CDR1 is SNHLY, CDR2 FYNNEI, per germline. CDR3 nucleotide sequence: TGTGCCAGCAGTGTGGGGTTGAACACTGAAGCTTTCTTT. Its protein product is CASSVGLNTEAFF.

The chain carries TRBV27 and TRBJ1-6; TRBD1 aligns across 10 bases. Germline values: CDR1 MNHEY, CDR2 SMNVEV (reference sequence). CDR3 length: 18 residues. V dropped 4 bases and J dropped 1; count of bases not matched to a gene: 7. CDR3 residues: CASSSPDRGRSYNSPLHF. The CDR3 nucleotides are TGTGCCAGCAGTTCCCCGGACAGGGGGAGGTCCTATAATTCACCCCTCCACTTT.

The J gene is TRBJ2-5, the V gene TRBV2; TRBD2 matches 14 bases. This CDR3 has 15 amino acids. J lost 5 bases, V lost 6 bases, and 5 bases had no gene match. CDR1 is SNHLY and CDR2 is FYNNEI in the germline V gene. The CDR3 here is CASRPTSGGGETQYF. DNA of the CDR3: TGTGCCAGCAGGCCGACTAGCGGGGGGGGTGAGACCCAGTACTTC.

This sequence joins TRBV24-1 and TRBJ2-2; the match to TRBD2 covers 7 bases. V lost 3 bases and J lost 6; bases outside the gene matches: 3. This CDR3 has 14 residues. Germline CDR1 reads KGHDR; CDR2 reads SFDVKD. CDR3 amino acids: CATSDGAGPGELFF. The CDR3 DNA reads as TGTGCCACCAGTGATGGAGCGGGGCCCGGGGAGCTGTTTTTT.

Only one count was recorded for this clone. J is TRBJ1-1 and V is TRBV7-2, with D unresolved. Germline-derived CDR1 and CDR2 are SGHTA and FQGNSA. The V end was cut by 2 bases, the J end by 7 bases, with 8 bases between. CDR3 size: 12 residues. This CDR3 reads CASSLSRIEAFF. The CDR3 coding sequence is TGTGCCAGCAGCTTATCAAGGATTGAAGCTTTCTTT.